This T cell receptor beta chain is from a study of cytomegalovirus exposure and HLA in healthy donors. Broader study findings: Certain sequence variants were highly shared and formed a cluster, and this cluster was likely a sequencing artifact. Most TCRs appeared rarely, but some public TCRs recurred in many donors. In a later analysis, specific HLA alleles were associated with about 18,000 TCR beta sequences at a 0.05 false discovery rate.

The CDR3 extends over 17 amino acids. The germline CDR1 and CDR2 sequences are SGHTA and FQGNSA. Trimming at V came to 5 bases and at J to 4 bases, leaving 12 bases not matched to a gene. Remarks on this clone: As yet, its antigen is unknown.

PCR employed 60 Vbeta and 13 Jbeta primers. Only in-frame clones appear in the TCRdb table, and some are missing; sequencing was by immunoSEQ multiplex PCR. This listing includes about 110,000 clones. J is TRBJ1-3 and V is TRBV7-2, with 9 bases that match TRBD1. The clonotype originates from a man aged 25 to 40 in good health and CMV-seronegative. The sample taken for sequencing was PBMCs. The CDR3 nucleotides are TGTGCCAGCAGCGCTGGGGGACAGGGAATATCCGGAAACACCATATATTTT. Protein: CASSAGGQGISGNTIYF.